This paragraph covers one TCR beta chain sequence. This entry is derived from a study of blood T cell repertoires in COVID-19. The overall study: COVID-19 samples, acute and convalescent, were from the United States, Italy and Spain. Sample material is recorded as cDNA or gDNA derived from T cells, B-cell-depleted T cells, or PBMCs.

In the authors' workflow: Reference gene primer amplification gave nucleated cell count estimates. Only in-frame clones appear in the TCRdb table, and some are missing; sequencing was by immunoSEQ multiplex PCR. The DNA was the basis for D and trimming; V, J and clone size are from that table. The sample carries over 130,000 clones, around 90% recorded once. V lost 2 bases, J lost 6 bases, and 8 bases stayed unmatched. This CDR3 has 15 residues. Germline V lookup: CDR1 KGHSH, CDR2 LQKENI. The TCR sequence derives from a man aged 60 to 69 with active or convalescent COVID-19. The chain joins TRBV18 to TRBJ2-7, with 9 positions matching TRBD1. Sequenced: peripheral blood. CDR3 loop: CASSPGTGLTFEQYF. The DNA of the CDR3 is TGTGCCAGCTCACCAGGGACAGGGTTAACTTTCGAGCAGTACTTC.